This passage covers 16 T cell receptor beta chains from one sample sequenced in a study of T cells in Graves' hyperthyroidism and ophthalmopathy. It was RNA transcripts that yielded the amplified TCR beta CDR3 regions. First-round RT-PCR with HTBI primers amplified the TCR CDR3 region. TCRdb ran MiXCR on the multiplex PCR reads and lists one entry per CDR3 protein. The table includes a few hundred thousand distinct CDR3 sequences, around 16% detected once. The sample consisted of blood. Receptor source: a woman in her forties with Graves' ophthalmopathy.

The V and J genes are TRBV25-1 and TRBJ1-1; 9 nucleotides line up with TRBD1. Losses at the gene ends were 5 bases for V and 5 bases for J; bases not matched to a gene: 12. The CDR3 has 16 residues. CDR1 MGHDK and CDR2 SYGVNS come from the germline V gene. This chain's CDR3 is CASSSPGQGNPTEAFF. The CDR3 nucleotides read TGTGCCAGCAGTTCACCGGGACAGGGTAATCCAACTGAAGCTTTCTTT.

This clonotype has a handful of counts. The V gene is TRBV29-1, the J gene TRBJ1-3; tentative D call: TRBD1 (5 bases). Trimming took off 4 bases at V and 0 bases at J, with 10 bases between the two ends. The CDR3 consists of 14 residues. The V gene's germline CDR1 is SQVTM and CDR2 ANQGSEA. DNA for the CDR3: TGCAGCGTTGCCGGGGGAAGCTCTGGAAACACCATATATTTT. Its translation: CSVAGGSSGNTIYF. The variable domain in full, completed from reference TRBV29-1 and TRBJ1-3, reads SAVISQKPSRDICQRGTSLTIQCQVDSQVTMMFWYRQQPGQSLTLIATANQGSEATYESGFVIDKFPISRPNLTFSTLTVSNMSPEDSSIYLCSVAGGSSGNTIYFGEGSWLTVV.

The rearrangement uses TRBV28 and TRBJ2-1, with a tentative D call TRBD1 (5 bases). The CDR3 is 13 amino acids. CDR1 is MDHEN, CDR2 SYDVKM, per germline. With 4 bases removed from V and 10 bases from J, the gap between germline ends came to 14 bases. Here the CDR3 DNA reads TGTGCCAGCAGTTCGGCAGGGTCAAGAGAGCAGTTCTTC. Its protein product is CASSSAGSREQFF.

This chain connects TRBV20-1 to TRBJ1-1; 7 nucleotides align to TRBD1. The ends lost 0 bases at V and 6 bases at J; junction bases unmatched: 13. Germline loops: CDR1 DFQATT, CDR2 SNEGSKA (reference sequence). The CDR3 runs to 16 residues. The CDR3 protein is CSARDQGAGGFSEAFF. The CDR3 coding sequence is TGCAGTGCTAGAGATCAAGGGGCAGGGGGATTCTCTGAAGCTTTCTTT.

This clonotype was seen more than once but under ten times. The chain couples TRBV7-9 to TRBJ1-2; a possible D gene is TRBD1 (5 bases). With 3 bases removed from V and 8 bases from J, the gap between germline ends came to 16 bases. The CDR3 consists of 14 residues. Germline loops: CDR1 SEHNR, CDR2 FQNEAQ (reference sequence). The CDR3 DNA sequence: TGTGCCAGCAGCTTGATGGGGTCATGGGACGGCTACACCTTC. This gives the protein CASSLMGSWDGYTF.

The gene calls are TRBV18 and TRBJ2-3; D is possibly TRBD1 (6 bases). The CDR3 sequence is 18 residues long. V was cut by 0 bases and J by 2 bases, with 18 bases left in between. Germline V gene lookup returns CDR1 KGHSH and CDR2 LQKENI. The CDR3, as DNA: TGTGCCAGCTCACCACCCAGGACAGACAACCTCCACACAGATACGCAGTATTTT. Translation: CASSPPRTDNLHTDTQYF.

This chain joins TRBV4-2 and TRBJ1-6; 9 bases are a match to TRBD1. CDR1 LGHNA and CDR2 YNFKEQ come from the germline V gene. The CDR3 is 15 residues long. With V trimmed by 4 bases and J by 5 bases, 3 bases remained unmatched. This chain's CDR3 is CASSRRDRDNSPLHF. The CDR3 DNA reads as TGTGCCAGCAGCCGCCGGGACAGGGATAATTCACCCCTCCACTTT.

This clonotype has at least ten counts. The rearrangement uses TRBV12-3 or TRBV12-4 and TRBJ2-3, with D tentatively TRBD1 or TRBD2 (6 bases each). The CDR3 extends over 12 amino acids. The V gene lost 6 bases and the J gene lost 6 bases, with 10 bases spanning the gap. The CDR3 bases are TGTGCCAGCAGGGAAGGGGGGGATACGCAGTATTTT. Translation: CASREGGDTQYF.

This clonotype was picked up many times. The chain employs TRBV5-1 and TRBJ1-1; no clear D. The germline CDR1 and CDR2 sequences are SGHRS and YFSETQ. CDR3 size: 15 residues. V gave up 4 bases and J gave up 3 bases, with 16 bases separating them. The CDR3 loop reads CASSLLTLRDTEAFF. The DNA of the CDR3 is TGCGCCAGCAGCCTACTAACACTTCGAGACACTGAAGCTTTCTTT.

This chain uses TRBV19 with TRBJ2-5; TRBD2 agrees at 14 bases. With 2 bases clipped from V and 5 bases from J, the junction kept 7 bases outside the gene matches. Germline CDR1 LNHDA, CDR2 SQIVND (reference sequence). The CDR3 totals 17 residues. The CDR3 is CASSISGTSGGMETQYF. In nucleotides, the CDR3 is TGTGCCAGTAGTATATCCGGGACTAGCGGGGGTATGGAGACCCAGTACTTC.

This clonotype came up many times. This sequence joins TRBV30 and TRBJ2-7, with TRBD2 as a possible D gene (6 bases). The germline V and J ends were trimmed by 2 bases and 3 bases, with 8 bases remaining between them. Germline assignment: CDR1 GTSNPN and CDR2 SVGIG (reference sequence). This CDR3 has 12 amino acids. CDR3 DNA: TGTGCCTGGAGTCGGAGGGGCTACGAGCAGTACTTC. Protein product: CAWSRRGYEQYF.

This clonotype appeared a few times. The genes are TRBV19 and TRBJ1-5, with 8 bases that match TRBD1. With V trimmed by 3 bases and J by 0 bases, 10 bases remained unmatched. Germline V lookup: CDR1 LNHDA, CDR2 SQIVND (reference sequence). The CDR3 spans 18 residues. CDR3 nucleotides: TGTGCCAGTAGTATCAGGGGGCTTCCGGTTCGTAGCAATCAGCCCCAGCATTTT. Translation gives CASSIRGLPVRSNQPQHF.

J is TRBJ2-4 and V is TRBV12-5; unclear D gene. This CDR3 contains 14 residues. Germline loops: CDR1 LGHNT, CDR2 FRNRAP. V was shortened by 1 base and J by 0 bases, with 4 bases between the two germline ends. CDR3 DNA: TGTGCTAGTGGTTTGGGTGGAGCCAAAAACATTCAGTACTTC. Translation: CASGLGGAKNIQYF.

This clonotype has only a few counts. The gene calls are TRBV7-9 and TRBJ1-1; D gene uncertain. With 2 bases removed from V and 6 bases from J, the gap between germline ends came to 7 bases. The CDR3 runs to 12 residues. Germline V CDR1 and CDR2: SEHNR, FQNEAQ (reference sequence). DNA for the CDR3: TGTGCCAGCAGCTTAACCCGCTCTGAAGCTTTCTTT. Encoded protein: CASSLTRSEAFF.

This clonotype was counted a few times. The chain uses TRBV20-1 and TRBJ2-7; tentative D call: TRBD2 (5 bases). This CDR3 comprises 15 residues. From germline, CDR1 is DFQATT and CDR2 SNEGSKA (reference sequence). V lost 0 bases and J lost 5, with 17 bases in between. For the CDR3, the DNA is TGCAGTGCTAGAGACCGAATACGAGGACTTCACGAGCAGTACTTC. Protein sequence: CSARDRIRGLHEQYF.

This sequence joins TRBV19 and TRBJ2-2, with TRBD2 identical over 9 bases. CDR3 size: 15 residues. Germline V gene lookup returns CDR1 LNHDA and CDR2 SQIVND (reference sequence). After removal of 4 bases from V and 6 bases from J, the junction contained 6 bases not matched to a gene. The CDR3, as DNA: TGTGCCAGTAGTAACGGGCGGGGGGGCCCCGGGGAGCTGTTTTTT. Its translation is CASSNGRGGPGELFF.